This T cell receptor (beta chain) was sequenced for a study of Tregs in tolerant kidney transplant recipients. Study-wide points: Antigen-driven expansion was suggested because donor-specific Tregs expanded more than all Tregs in tolerant patients.

Related graft donors supplied nonmyeloablative bone marrow transplants, and mixed chimerism was transient. Clones were read by immunoSEQ multiplex PCR, and TCRdb kept only the in-frame ones, dropping some. The sample records approximately 82,000 clones, more than 85% being singletons. This clone appeared a single time. No antigen is known for it. The input for sequencing was CD4+ T cells from blood (PBMCs), taken 12 months after the transplant. This clonotype was obtained from a human patient who received a combined kidney and bone marrow transplant. Some T cells may possibly be graft donor cells.

CDR3 loop: CASSLLQGSYYGYTF. The CDR3 nucleotides read TGTGCCAGCAGCCTGCTCCAGGGGAGCTACTATGGCTACACCTTC. The chain carries TRBV7-9 and TRBJ1-2; D perhaps matches TRBD1 (6 bases). Germline assignment: CDR1 SEHNR and CDR2 FQNEAQ (reference sequence). The CDR3 loop spans 15 amino acids. The V end lost 5 bases, the J end lost 3 bases, and 16 bases lay between the germline ends.